This T cell receptor (beta chain) was documented in a study of graft-versus-host responses after intestinal transplantation. Study-wide background: Multivisceral, liver-intestinal, or isolated intestinal grafts were transplanted into recipients. Among the recipients, all got anti-thymocyte globulin induction and then tacrolimus and steroids for about 3 years.

In regard to this clone: Its cognate antigen is unknown.

Study observations and caveats: The highest levels of circulating GvH clones went along with early declines in HvG clones after transplant. GvH clones were found in recipient marrow; some appeared first in ileum or blood.

TCRdb's copy holds only in-frame clones and misses some; the assay was immunoSEQ multiplex PCR. The sample has more than 100,000 clones; 90% to 95% are singletons. This CDR3 contains 13 residues. Trimming removed 2 bases at V and 3 bases at J, with 8 bases between. Looked up from germline, CDR1 is MDHEN and CDR2 is SYDVKM. This TCR came from a human donor who received an intestinal transplant. This rearrangement joins TRBV28 to TRBJ2-7; weak D call: TRBD1 (6 bases). The source material was unstimulated CD8+ T cells sorted from spleen or lymph node cells, sampled before intestinal transplant. The chain's CDR3 is CASSLRTVYEQYF. The CDR3 DNA reads TGTGCCAGCAGTTTAAGGACAGTCTACGAGCAGTACTTC.